Sequencing of this TCR beta chain was carried out in a study of cytomegalovirus exposure and HLA in healthy donors. General study points: Sequencing had likely introduced a cluster of highly shared sequence variants as an artifact.

Concerning this clone: Its antigen remains unidentified.

PCR amplification relied on 60 Vbeta primers (plus 13 Jbeta primers). Original processing methods: Roughly 11 million of the approximately 80 million unique TCR beta chains counted in a later analysis were shared. Sequencing used immunoSEQ multiplex PCR; TCRdb keeps in-frame clones, though not all of them. The D gene and trimming were derived from the DNA, and the V and J assignments and clone size from that table. Of roughly 130,000 clones listed, 65% to 90% are singletons. The sequence derives from a male donor in good health and CMV-seropositive. The sequencing sample was made of PBMCs.

In DNA, the CDR3 is TGTGCCATCAGTGAGTACAGGGAGACTGAAGCTTTCTTT. Its protein is CAISEYRETEAFF. The J gene is TRBJ1-1, the V gene TRBV10-3, with D tentatively TRBD1 (6 bases). V lost 1 base to trimming and J lost 5 bases, with 8 bases between them. This CDR3 comprises 13 residues. Germline V CDR1 and CDR2: ENHRY, SYGVKD.